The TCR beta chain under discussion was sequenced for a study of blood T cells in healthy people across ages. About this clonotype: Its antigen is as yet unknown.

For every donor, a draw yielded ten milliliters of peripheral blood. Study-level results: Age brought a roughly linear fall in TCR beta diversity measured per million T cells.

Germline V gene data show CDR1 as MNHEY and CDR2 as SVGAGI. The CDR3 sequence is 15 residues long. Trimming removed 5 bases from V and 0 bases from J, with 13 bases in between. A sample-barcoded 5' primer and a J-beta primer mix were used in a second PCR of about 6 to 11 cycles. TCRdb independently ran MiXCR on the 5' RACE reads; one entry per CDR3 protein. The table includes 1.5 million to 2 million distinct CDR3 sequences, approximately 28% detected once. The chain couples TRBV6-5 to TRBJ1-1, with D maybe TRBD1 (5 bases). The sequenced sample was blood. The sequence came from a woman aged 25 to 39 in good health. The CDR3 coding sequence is TGTGCCAGCAGTAGAGGGGACCGAATGAACACTGAAGCTTTCTTT. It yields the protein CASSRGDRMNTEAFF.